These 28 T cell receptor beta chains share one sample of origin, sequenced in a study of T-cell memory formation after mild COVID-19. TCRdb analysed the 5' RACE reads with MiXCR anew, one entry per CDR3 protein. This repertoire shows about 360,000 distinct CDR3 sequences, roughly an eighth found once; its top ten account for roughly 22%. The sample was PBMCs or a T cell subset sorted from them (not recorded which). These receptors were obtained from a man younger than 35 who had mild COVID-19 (a few samples of this study predate the infection). Cell type and time point are not known.

At least ten counts were recorded for this clonotype. The chain joins TRBV29-1 to TRBJ2-1; D is possibly TRBD2 (6 bases). V lost 6 bases and J lost 3, with 15 bases in between. This CDR3 has 14 amino acids. Germline values: CDR1 SQVTM, CDR2 ANQGSEA. The CDR3 bases are TGCAGCGTGGGCGGGGTCGATCGCTACAATGAGCAGTTCTTC. Amino acid sequence: CSVGGVDRYNEQFF.

The rearrangement links TRBV6-5 to TRBJ1-1; D is uncertain. Germline V gene lookup returns CDR1 MNHEY and CDR2 SVGAGI. The ends were cut back, 0 bases at V and 3 bases at J, with 5 bases in the middle. This CDR3 has 13 amino acids. The CDR3, as DNA: TGTGCCAGCAGTTACTCGTGGGACACTGAAGCTTTCTTT. Protein sequence: CASSYSWDTEAFF.

This clonotype was picked up a small number of times. The J gene is TRBJ2-2, the V gene TRBV20-1; D call uncertain. The germline V and J ends were trimmed by 4 bases and 3 bases, with 18 bases remaining between them. The CDR3 sequence is 16 residues long. The germline CDR1 and CDR2 sequences are DFQATT and SNEGSKA (reference sequence). CDR3 amino acids: CSATSGRVSYTGELFF. In nucleotides, the CDR3 is TGCAGTGCTACCTCGGGCAGAGTCAGCTACACCGGGGAGCTGTTTTTT.

The genes are TRBV29-1 and TRBJ2-1; 12 bases match TRBD2. This CDR3 contains 16 residues. Per germline, CDR1 SQVTM and CDR2 ANQGSEA. The trim removed 2 bases at V and 2 bases at J, leaving 4 bases unmatched. The CDR3 reads CSVEKSSGGAYNEQFF. As DNA, the CDR3 is TGCAGCGTTGAAAAATCTAGCGGGGGGGCCTACAATGAGCAGTTCTTC.

This clonotype has at least ten counts. The chain recombines TRBV4-2 with TRBJ2-7; tentatively, D is TRBD1 (5 bases). CDR3 size: 15 residues. Germline V gene data show CDR1 as LGHNA and CDR2 as YNFKEQ. The germline V and J ends were trimmed by 0 bases and 7 bases, with 16 bases remaining between them. The CDR3 region has the DNA TGTGCCAGCAGCCAAGACTTCAGGGTTGAAAAGGAGCAGTACTTC. This translates into CASSQDFRVEKEQYF.

This clonotype was recorded a few times. The chain couples TRBV6-1 to TRBJ1-2; D perhaps matches TRBD1 (5 bases). Germline values: CDR1 MNHNS, CDR2 SASEGT. The CDR3 is 12 amino acids. V lost 7 bases and J lost 2, with 8 bases in between. The CDR3 DNA sequence: TGTGCCAGCACCCGGGGGAACTATGGCTACACCTTC. Residues: CASTRGNYGYTF.

This clonotype was counted ten times or more. This sequence joins TRBV4-3 and TRBJ2-7, with TRBD1 as a possible D gene (6 bases). CDR1 LGHNA and CDR2 YSLEER come from the germline V gene. The V end was cut by 4 bases, the J end by 2 bases, with 15 bases between. The CDR3 contains 15 residues. The CDR3 nucleotides are TGCGCCAGCAGCCCCTCCGGGACATATACCTACGAGCAGTACTTC. Its protein is CASSPSGTYTYEQYF.

This clonotype occurred a few times. J is TRBJ2-2 and V is TRBV27, with a weak D call TRBD2 (5 bases). CDR3 size: 12 residues. Germline values: CDR1 MNHEY, CDR2 SMNVEV (reference sequence). V was trimmed by 6 bases and J by 9 bases, leaving 11 bases between them. CDR3: CASSFLGRELFF. The CDR3 nucleotides read TGTGCCAGCAGCTTCCTCGGGAGGGAGCTGTTTTTT.

This clonotype was seen a few times. The chain is built from TRBV7-2 and TRBJ2-3; either TRBD1 or TRBD2 may supply D (6 bases each). V was pared by 6 bases and J by 4 bases, with 14 bases between. Germline CDR1 reads SGHTA; CDR2 reads FQGNSA. The length of the CDR3 is 14 residues. The CDR3 reads CASSPGAGADTQYF. CDR3 nucleotide sequence: TGTGCCAGCAGTCCGGGGGCAGGGGCAGATACGCAGTATTTT.

CDR3 sequence reads: CASSLTQESGQETQYF. For the CDR3, the DNA is TGTGCCAGCAGCTTAACCCAGGAGAGCGGGCAAGAGACCCAGTACTTC. The chain is built from TRBV7-3 and TRBJ2-5, with D possibly matching TRBD2 (6 bases). The CDR3 is 16 amino acids. Germline V gene data show CDR1 as SGHTA and CDR2 as FQGTGA. V was clipped by 0 bases and J by 2 bases, with 13 bases between them.

V gene TRBV4-1 combines with J gene TRBJ2-4; D remains ambiguous. CDR1 is MGHRA, CDR2 YSYEKL, per germline. This CDR3 has 18 amino acids. Trimming took 1 base from V and 1 from J, leaving 17 bases between them. The CDR3 DNA sequence: TGCGCCAGCAGCCAAGTGTGGTCCGAGGTTGTGGCCAAAAACATTCAGTACTTC. Protein product: CASSQVWSEVVAKNIQYF.

Many counts were recorded for this clonotype. The gene calls are TRBV6-6 and TRBJ2-7, with TRBD1 identical over 7 bases. The CDR3 is 17 amino acids. J was trimmed by 0 bases and V by 3 bases; bases with no gene match: 11. CDR1 is MNHNY, CDR2 SVGAGI, per germline (reference sequence). The CDR3 loop is CASSYSGQLTISYEQYF. Here the CDR3 DNA reads TGTGCCAGCAGTTATTCGGGACAGCTAACAATCTCCTACGAGCAGTACTTC.

This chain links TRBV2 with TRBJ2-7; D is tentatively TRBD1 or TRBD2 (5 bases each). The germline V gene has CDR1 SNHLY and CDR2 FYNNEI. The CDR3 loop spans 12 amino acids. Trimming left V 9 bases short and J 1 base short, with 10 bases between. This CDR3 is CARGTGSYEQYF. The DNA for the CDR3 is TGTGCCAGGGGGACCGGATCCTACGAGCAGTACTTC.

This clonotype has at least ten counts. V usage is TRBV29-1 and J usage is TRBJ2-5; no clear D. From germline, CDR1 is SQVTM and CDR2 ANQGSEA. The V and J ends lost 4 bases and 1 base respectively, with 1 base between them. The CDR3 is 10 amino acids. CDR3 DNA: TGCAGCGTTGGCCAAGAGACCCAGTACTTC. Translating gives CSVGQETQYF.

This clonotype occurred many times. The chain has TRBV7-2 and TRBJ1-1; 7 bases map to TRBD1. With 8 bases clipped from V and 1 base from J, the junction kept 7 bases outside the gene matches. The CDR3 extends over 14 amino acids. Germline CDR1 and CDR2: SGHTA and FQGNSA. CDR3 sequence: CASGRDRKNTEAFF. The CDR3 DNA reads as TGTGCCAGCGGACGGGACAGAAAGAACACTGAAGCTTTCTTT.

This sequence joins TRBV7-2 and TRBJ1-2; D not certain. Germline V gene lookup returns CDR1 SGHTA and CDR2 FQGNSA. V dropped 5 bases and J dropped 7 bases, with 14 bases sitting between them. The CDR3 is made up of 13 amino acids. CDR3 sequence (DNA): TGTGCCAGCAGCCCTCGTCAAGGTAGTGGCTACACCTTC. Translated, it gives CASSPRQGSGYTF.

The chain couples TRBV12-3 or TRBV12-4 to TRBJ1-5; D gene uncertain. The CDR3 consists of 15 residues. Between the trimmed V and J ends, which lost 5 bases and 4 bases, there was a span of 15 bases. In DNA, the CDR3 is TGTGCCAGCAGTACGGGGATTGAGCGGAATCAGCCCCAGCATTTT. This codes for CASSTGIERNQPQHF.

This clonotype was observed at least ten times. The rearrangement uses TRBV20-1 and TRBJ1-1; a possible D gene is TRBD1 (5 bases). The ends were cut back, 4 bases at V and 2 bases at J, with 8 bases in the middle. The V gene's germline CDR1 is DFQATT and CDR2 SNEGSKA (reference sequence). The CDR3 contains 12 residues. CDR3 DNA sequence: TGCAGTGCTACCGACAGAAACACTGAAGCTTTCTTT. It encodes CSATDRNTEAFF.

V gene TRBV6-2 or TRBV6-3 combines with J gene TRBJ1-5; maybe TRBD1 (5 bases). CDR3 length: 17 residues. The germline gives CDR1 MNHEY, CDR2 SVGEGT. Trimming left V 3 bases short and J 0 bases short, with 15 bases between. The CDR3 DNA reads as TGTGCCAGCAGTTATACCCAGGGATATCGTAGCAATCAGCCCCAGCATTTT. As protein: CASSYTQGYRSNQPQHF.

This clonotype was picked up many times. The chain has TRBV7-9 and TRBJ1-1; no reliable D call. The V and J ends lost 3 bases and 1 base respectively, with 9 bases between them. From germline, CDR1 is SEHNR and CDR2 FQNEAQ (reference sequence). This CDR3 contains 14 residues. The CDR3: CASSFSGGNTEAFF. CDR3 sequence (DNA): TGTGCCAGCAGCTTTTCTGGAGGGAACACTGAAGCTTTCTTT.

This clonotype was observed a few times. The rearrangement joins TRBV7-9 to TRBJ2-4; 9 bases are a match to TRBD2. Germline V gives CDR1 SEHNR, CDR2 FQNEAQ (reference sequence). This CDR3 has 15 residues. With V trimmed by 1 base and J by 4 bases, 2 bases remained unmatched. CDR3 DNA: TGTGCCAGCAGCTTAGTCAGCGGGGGGAAAAACATTCAGTACTTC. Translation: CASSLVSGGKNIQYF.

This clonotype was observed at least ten times. J is TRBJ2-2 and V is TRBV4-3; D may be TRBD2 (6 bases). The CDR3 spans 18 residues. Deletions cut 3 bases from V and 2 bases from J, with 19 bases between. Germline assignment: CDR1 LGHNA and CDR2 YSLEER. In nucleotides, the CDR3 is TGCGCCAGCAGCCAGGAGGGACTGACCCCAATTAACACCGGGGAGCTGTTTTTT. This encodes CASSQEGLTPINTGELFF.

The table lists this clonotype with many counts. V gene TRBV5-5 combines with J gene TRBJ2-2; either TRBD1 or TRBD2 may supply D (6 bases each). The CDR3 length is 15 residues. Trimming shortened V by 4 bases and J by 3 bases, and 13 bases separated the two germline ends. Per the germline V gene, CDR1 is SGHKS and CDR2 is YYEKEE (reference sequence). The CDR3 DNA reads as TGTGCCAGCAGCCTGGGGGGACAACACACCGGGGAGCTGTTTTTT. Protein sequence: CASSLGGQHTGELFF.

The rearrangement uses TRBV5-6 and TRBJ2-3; 9 bases line up with TRBD1. Germline trimming cut 3 bases from V and 4 bases from J; bases unmatched to any gene: 15. The CDR3 is 18 amino acids. Germline V gene data show CDR1 as SGHDT and CDR2 as YYEEEE. CDR3 nucleotide sequence: TGTGCCAGCAGCTACACCCTATTCCGGACAGGGGTCCCAGATACGCAGTATTTT. Its protein is CASSYTLFRTGVPDTQYF.

The gene calls are TRBV5-1 and TRBJ2-5; 11 bases align to TRBD2. Germline V gives CDR1 SGHRS, CDR2 YFSETQ. This CDR3 spans 14 amino acids. Trimming at V came to 4 bases and at J to 1 base, leaving 0 bases not matched to a gene. The CDR3 protein is CASSGTSGQETQYF. CDR3 in DNA: TGCGCCAGCAGCGGGACTAGCGGCCAAGAGACCCAGTACTTC.

This chain joins TRBV7-8 and TRBJ2-3, with TRBD2 identical over 10 bases. The CDR3 loop spans 16 amino acids. CDR1 is SGHVS and CDR2 is FQNEAQ in the germline V gene. V trimming: 2 bases; J trimming: 6 bases; junction bases outside the gene matches: 8. CDR3 protein: CASSLYIAGGLDTQYF. The CDR3 nucleotides are TGTGCCAGCAGCTTATATATAGCGGGGGGTCTGGATACGCAGTATTTT. The variable domain in full, completed from reference TRBV7-8 and TRBJ2-3, reads GAGVSQSPRYKVAKRGQDVALRCDPISGHVSLFWYQQALGQGPEFLTYFQNEAQLDKSGLPSDRFFAERPEGSVSTLKIQRTQQEDSAVYLCASSLYIAGGLDTQYFGPGTRLTVL.

The gene calls are TRBV12-3 or TRBV12-4 and TRBJ2-2; 9 nucleotides align to TRBD2. V trimming: 6 bases; J trimming: 0 bases; junction bases outside the gene matches: 2. This CDR3 is built from 15 residues. CDR3: CASRTSGSNTGELFF. Here the CDR3 DNA reads TGTGCCAGCAGGACTAGCGGCTCGAACACCGGGGAGCTGTTTTTT.

The rearrangement links TRBV29-1 to TRBJ1-3; D not certain. Germline V lookup: CDR1 SQVTM, CDR2 ANQGSEA. Trimming removed 4 bases at V and 0 bases at J, with 7 bases between. This CDR3 has 13 amino acids. CDR3 in DNA: TGCAGCGTTGGCGGCAGCTCTGGAAACACCATATATTTT. This codes for CSVGGSSGNTIYF.